The rows below give T cell receptor beta chains drawn from one sample of a study of early T cells in non-severe SARS-CoV-2 infection. MiXCR, applied by TCRdb to the 5' RACE reads, yields one record per CDR3 protein. The profile shows about 110,000 distinct CDR3 sequences, around 12% of them singletons. Sequencing was performed on whole blood, taken at baseline. The receptors originated from an adult who was a healthcare worker with PCR-confirmed SARS-CoV-2 infection or an uninfected control (not recorded which). Both conserved end residues are part of each CDR3. A D gene is named only where the DNA matches it firmly. Some rows mark clone size as missing; the rest say once, few, many or name a class of expanded clone.

size: few; J: TRBJ1-1; V: TRBV6-5; D: NA; CDR3: CASSQPGQGNTEAFF; DNA: TGTGCCAGCAGCCAGCCGGGACAAGGGAACACTGAAGCTTTCTTT
size: few; J: TRBJ2-7; V: TRBV20-1; D: NA; CDR3: CSARLTTTYEQYF; DNA: TGCAGTGCTAGACTCACTACAACCTACGAGCAGTACTTC
size: NA; J: TRBJ2-3; V: TRBV3-1; D: TRBD2; CDR3: CASSQDGLAGGITDTQYF; DNA: TGTGCCAGCAGCCAAGACGGGCTAGCGGGGGGGATCACAGATACGCAGTATTTT
size: many; J: TRBJ2-3; V: TRBV28; D: NA; CDR3: CASSLRAESTVGTQYF; DNA: TGTGCCAGCAGTTTAAGAGCTGAGAGCACAGTGGGTACGCAGTATTTT
size: many; J: TRBJ2-3; V: TRBV14; D: TRBD2; CDR3: CASSQEGLAASTDTQYF; DNA: TGTGCCAGCAGCCAAGAGGGACTAGCAGCTAGCACAGATACGCAGTATTTT
size: few; J: TRBJ2-1; V: TRBV4-1; D: TRBD2; CDR3: CASSPSSGRGNEQFF; DNA: TGCGCCAGCAGCCCCTCTAGCGGGAGAGGTAATGAGCAGTTCTTC
size: NA; J: TRBJ2-7; V: TRBV2; D: NA; CDR3: CASSEPGPYEQYF; DNA: TGTGCCAGCAGTGAACCGGGACCCTACGAGCAGTACTTC
size: few; J: TRBJ1-1; V: TRBV19; D: NA; CDR3: CASSTGGSGTEAFF; DNA: TGTGCCAGTAGTACTGGGGGCTCCGGGACTGAAGCTTTCTTT
size: NA; J: TRBJ1-2; V: TRBV2; D: NA; CDR3: CASSDKGSYGYTF; DNA: TGTGCCAGCAGTGATAAGGGTAGCTATGGCTACACCTTC
size: NA; J: TRBJ2-1; V: TRBV7-2; D: NA; CDR3: CASSSTGINEQFF; DNA: TGTGCCAGCAGTTCTACAGGGATCAATGAGCAGTTCTTC
size: NA; J: TRBJ2-1; V: TRBV14; D: TRBD1; CDR3: CASSPTGTGKFF; DNA: TGTGCCAGCAGCCCCACCGGGACAGGGAAGTTCTTC
size: many; J: TRBJ2-7; V: TRBV5-1; D: NA; CDR3: CASSRAGGQSHEQYF; DNA: TGCGCCAGCAGCAGGGCCGGAGGACAGTCTCACGAGCAGTACTTC
size: many; J: TRBJ1-2; V: TRBV3-1; D: TRBD1; CDR3: CASSLGTANYGYTF; DNA: TGTGCCAGCAGCCTTGGGACAGCTAACTATGGCTACACCTTC
size: many; J: TRBJ2-3; V: TRBV5-1; D: NA; CDR3: CASSLEDGRTDTQYF; DNA: TGCGCCAGCAGCTTAGAGGACGGACGCACAGATACGCAGTATTTT
size: few; J: TRBJ2-7; V: TRBV18; D: TRBD1; CDR3: CASSPSRTGSYEQYF; DNA: TGTGCCAGCTCGCCTTCCAGGACAGGGTCATACGAGCAGTACTTC
size: many; J: TRBJ2-1; V: TRBV4-1; D: NA; CDR3: CASSQAVLGVGNEQFF; DNA: TGCGCCAGCAGCCAAGCGGTCCTAGGGGTTGGCAATGAGCAGTTCTTC
size: NA; J: TRBJ1-1; V: TRBV30; D: NA; CDR3: CAWSSQGNTEAFF; DNA: TGTGCCTGGAGCTCACAGGGGAACACTGAAGCTTTCTTT
size: NA; J: TRBJ1-6; V: TRBV2; D: NA; CDR3: CASSEGLYNSPLHF; DNA: TGTGCCAGCAGTGAAGGCCTCTATAATTCACCCCTCCACTTT
size: few; J: TRBJ2-4; V: TRBV12-3/TRBV12-4; D: NA; CDR3: CASRHRDLARNIQYF; DNA: TGTGCCAGCAGACACCGGGACCTAGCTAGAAACATTCAGTACTTC
size: few; J: TRBJ2-3; V: TRBV6-2/TRBV6-3; D: NA; CDR3: CASSYKGLTSTDTQYF; DNA: TGTGCCAGCAGTTACAAGGGCCTTACTAGCACAGATACGCAGTATTTT
size: few; J: TRBJ1-1; V: TRBV30; D: NA; CDR3: CAWSSGGNTEAFF; DNA: TGTGCCTGGAGCTCCGGAGGGAACACTGAAGCTTTCTTT
size: few; J: TRBJ2-5; V: TRBV4-1; D: TRBD2; CDR3: CASSQIGGRQETQYF; DNA: TGCGCCAGCAGCCAAATTGGCGGGAGGCAAGAGACCCAGTACTTC
size: few; J: TRBJ1-1; V: TRBV6-5; D: TRBD1; CDR3: CASSYSQGAAYTEAFF; DNA: TGTGCCAGCAGTTACTCTCAGGGGGCGGCCTACACTGAAGCTTTCTTT
size: many; J: TRBJ2-2; V: TRBV7-2; D: NA; CDR3: CASSSYTGELFF; DNA: TGTGCCAGCAGCTCCTACACCGGGGAGCTGTTTTTT
size: many; J: TRBJ1-1; V: TRBV29-1; D: NA; CDR3: CSVAPGGEAFF; DNA: TGCAGCGTTGCTCCAGGAGGTGAAGCTTTCTTT
size: NA; J: TRBJ2-5; V: TRBV28; D: NA; CDR3: CASSLSRAQETQYF; DNA: TGTGCCAGCAGTTTGTCTAGGGCCCAAGAGACCCAGTACTTC
size: NA; J: TRBJ2-5; V: TRBV12-3/TRBV12-4; D: NA; CDR3: CASSLNDRSAQYF; DNA: TGTGCCAGCAGTTTAAATGATAGGTCGGCCCAGTACTTC
size: many; J: TRBJ2-7; V: TRBV20-1; D: NA; CDR3: CSAGFYEQYF; DNA: TGCAGTGCTGGCTTCTACGAGCAGTACTTC
size: few; J: TRBJ2-3; V: TRBV9; D: NA; CDR3: CASSVDGDTQYF; DNA: TGTGCCAGCAGCGTAGATGGAGATACGCAGTATTTT
size: many; J: TRBJ2-7; V: TRBV4-1; D: TRBD1; CDR3: CASSPPGTENYEQYF; DNA: TGCGCCAGCAGCCCTCCAGGGACAGAAAACTACGAGCAGTACTTC
size: few; J: TRBJ1-5; V: TRBV7-2; D: NA; CDR3: CASSPGRNNQPQHF; DNA: TGTGCCAGCAGCCCCGGGAGAAACAATCAGCCCCAGCATTTT
size: NA; J: TRBJ2-1; V: TRBV19; D: TRBD2; CDR3: CASSIDRKRDVDSSYNEQFF; DNA: TGTGCCAGTAGTATAGATCGAAAGCGGGACGTCGATAGCTCCTACAATGAGCAGTTCTTC
size: few; J: TRBJ1-1; V: TRBV12-3/TRBV12-4; D: NA; CDR3: CASSKVVYEAFF; DNA: TGTGCCAGCAGCAAGGTGGTTTATGAAGCTTTCTTT
size: few; J: TRBJ2-2; V: TRBV7-6; D: TRBD1; CDR3: CASSPATGGNTGELFF; DNA: TGTGCCAGCAGCCCGGCAACAGGGGGCAACACCGGGGAGCTGTTTTTT
size: NA; J: TRBJ1-5; V: TRBV7-3; D: NA; CDR3: CASSLFSNQPQHF; DNA: TGTGCCAGCAGCTTATTCTCGAATCAGCCCCAGCATTTT
size: NA; J: TRBJ2-5; V: TRBV7-3; D: TRBD2; CDR3: CASSRSGGAETQYF; DNA: TGTGCCAGCAGCCGTAGCGGGGGGGCCGAGACCCAGTACTTC
size: NA; J: TRBJ2-7; V: TRBV3-1; D: NA; CDR3: CASRHREMGEQYF; DNA: TGTGCCAGCAGGCACAGGGAAATGGGCGAGCAGTACTTC
size: many; J: TRBJ1-1; V: TRBV7-9; D: NA; CDR3: CASSLTTGSSEAFF; DNA: TGTGCCAGCAGCCTCACCACAGGGAGTTCTGAAGCTTTCTTT
size: NA; J: TRBJ2-1; V: TRBV2; D: NA; CDR3: CASTPAYISTNEQFF; DNA: TGTGCCAGCACCCCGGCGTATATCTCCACCAATGAGCAGTTCTTC
size: NA; J: TRBJ1-5; V: TRBV12-3/TRBV12-4; D: TRBD1; CDR3: CASSFTGVAQPQHF; DNA: TGTGCCAGCAGTTTTACAGGGGTAGCTCAGCCCCAGCATTTT
size: NA; J: TRBJ2-7; V: TRBV3-1; D: NA; CDR3: CASSPSGGTRGF; DNA: TGTGCCAGCAGCCCATCTGGGGGGACAAGGGGCTTC
size: few; J: TRBJ2-7; V: TRBV4-2; D: NA; CDR3: CASSLRVDSSYEQYF; DNA: TGTGCCAGCAGCCTACGGGTGGATAGCTCCTACGAGCAGTACTTC
size: NA; J: TRBJ1-4; V: TRBV5-4; D: TRBD1; CDR3: CASSATGGSVGELFF; DNA: TGTGCCAGCAGCGCCACAGGGGGCTCAGTAGGGGAACTGTTTTTT
size: NA; J: TRBJ2-1; V: TRBV11-2; D: NA; CDR3: CASSLLVGPRNEQFF; DNA: TGTGCCAGCAGCTTACTAGTAGGGCCGAGAAATGAGCAGTTCTTC
size: NA; J: TRBJ2-2; V: TRBV6-5; D: TRBD1; CDR3: CASTTTGAVDTGELFF; DNA: TGTGCCAGCACCACCACAGGGGCGGTTGACACCGGGGAGCTGTTTTTT
size: NA; J: TRBJ2-3; V: TRBV2; D: NA; CDR3: CASSDRPNLPRDKTDTQYF; DNA: TGTGCCAGCAGCGATCGACCTAATCTACCCCGAGACAAGACAGATACGCAGTATTTT